Following are 13 T cell receptor beta chains from one sample sequenced in a study of T cell repertoires in cytomegalovirus infection. Each CDR3 protein gets one entry after TCRdb re-called the reads with MiXCR. The sample has under 200,000 distinct CDR3 sequences, approximately 28% seen once; the top ten hold 30% to 35%. The specimen was PBMCs. The origin of the receptors is a human donor in good health (CMV status not recorded). Some clones in this sample may be carry-over from other donors' samples.

This clonotype was counted many times. The chain combines TRBV5-1 with TRBJ2-3; TRBD2 agrees at 9 bases. Germline-derived CDR1 and CDR2 are SGHRS and YFSETQ. Trimming took 0 bases from V and 2 from J; bases not matched to a gene: 7. The CDR3 runs to 17 residues. Here the CDR3 DNA reads TGCGCCAGCAGCTTGGAGGGGCTAGCGGGGACCACAGATACGCAGTATTTT. It specifies CASSLEGLAGTTDTQYF.

This clonotype was seen repeatedly, ten times or more. This sequence joins TRBV7-2 and TRBJ2-1; 9 bases line up with TRBD2. CDR1 and CDR2 from the germline V gene are SGHTA and FQGNSA. The J segment lost 5 bases and the V segment lost 1 base, leaving 6 bases of the junction unmatched. CDR3 length: 16 amino acids. CDR3 DNA: TGTGCCAGCAGCTTAGGATCGCGGGGGGGCAACAATGAGCAGTTCTTC. Amino acids: CASSLGSRGGNNEQFF.

This clonotype has only a few counts. The chain carries TRBV7-2 and TRBJ1-1; 8 bases are a match to TRBD1. Per the germline V gene, CDR1 is SGHTA and CDR2 is FQGNSA. Trimming took 7 bases from V and 0 from J; bases not matched to a gene: 4. The CDR3 is 14 residues long. CDR3 in amino acids: CASTRQGLNTEAFF. The CDR3 DNA follows: TGTGCCAGCACCAGACAGGGGTTGAACACTGAAGCTTTCTTT.

The chain uses TRBV18 and TRBJ2-7; D might be TRBD2 (5 bases). Germline V gives CDR1 KGHSH, CDR2 LQKENI. V lost 1 base and J 3 bases, leaving 7 bases between the germline ends. The CDR3 extends over 13 amino acids. The CDR3 DNA is TGTGCCAGCTCACCACAAAGCGGCTACGAGCAGTACTTC. Residues: CASSPQSGYEQYF.

This clonotype appeared a single time. The chain joins TRBV2 to TRBJ2-1; a possible D gene is TRBD2 (6 bases). The CDR3 is made up of 14 amino acids. The V end lost 6 bases, the J end lost 4 bases, and 13 bases lay between the germline ends. Germline V CDR1 and CDR2: SNHLY, FYNNEI. The CDR3: CASRNPGGYNEQFF. The CDR3, as DNA: TGTGCCAGCAGAAACCCCGGGGGTTACAATGAGCAGTTCTTC.

This sequence joins TRBV15 and TRBJ2-1, with D possibly matching TRBD2 (6 bases). The CDR3 spans 14 residues. V was cut by 0 bases and J by 4 bases, with 7 bases left in between. CDR1 and CDR2 from the germline V gene are LNHNV and YYDKDF (reference sequence). The CDR3 DNA reads TGTGCCACCAGCAGAGAGCGGGGATACAATGAGCAGTTCTTC. Protein: CATSRERGYNEQFF.

There are many counts of this clonotype. The chain has TRBV7-6 and TRBJ2-1; possible D gene TRBD2, 5 bases. Germline CDR1 is SGHVS and CDR2 is FNYEAQ. This CDR3 region has 13 residues. Trimming shortened V by 4 bases and J by 10 bases, and 14 bases separated the two germline ends. CDR3 DNA: TGTGCCAGCAGCTCAAGGACTGGCGGGGAGCAGTTCTTC. This sequence encodes CASSSRTGGEQFF.

This clonotype has just one count. A much larger clone is a single base away; this may be a read error. The rearrangement joins TRBV12-3 or TRBV12-4 to TRBJ1-2; D may be TRBD1 (5 bases). CDR3 length: 12 residues. This CDR3 is CASTTTGEGYNF. In nucleotides, the CDR3 is TGTGCCAGCACCACAACGGGGGAAGGCTACAACTTC.

The chain employs TRBV11-2 and TRBJ1-1; 7 bases line up with TRBD1. The V and J ends lost 1 base and 2 bases, in that order; junction bases with no gene match: 4. The CDR3 contains 15 residues. Germline V gene data show CDR1 as SGHAT and CDR2 as FQNNGV. The CDR3 nucleotides read TGTGCCAGCAGCTTAGCAGGGGGTGGAAACACTGAAGCTTTCTTT. Protein: CASSLAGGGNTEAFF.

The chain recombines TRBV19 with TRBJ2-5, with TRBD2 as a possible D gene (5 bases). CDR1 and CDR2 (germline): LNHDA, SQIVND (reference sequence). V gave up 6 bases and J gave up 2 bases, with 10 bases separating them. The CDR3 spans 13 residues. The CDR3 DNA is TGTGCCAGTAGCGAGGGAAATCAAGAGACCCAGTACTTC. Residues: CASSEGNQETQYF.

This clonotype has more than one count but fewer than ten. This rearrangement joins TRBV7-2 to TRBJ2-5; D is possibly TRBD1 or TRBD2 (5 bases each). In germline, CDR1 is SGHTA, CDR2 FQGNSA. Trimming shortened V by 4 bases and J by 5 bases, and 14 bases separated the two germline ends. The CDR3 has 14 residues. CDR3 loop: CASSSPVGDETQYF. The CDR3 bases are TGTGCCAGCAGCTCACCAGTAGGGGACGAGACCCAGTACTTC.

This clonotype was seen a handful of times. The chain is built from TRBV28 and TRBJ2-7, with D possibly being TRBD1 (5 bases). The germline V and J ends were trimmed by 8 bases and 9 bases, with 20 bases remaining between them. From germline, CDR1 is MDHEN and CDR2 SYDVKM. The CDR3 spans 13 residues. The CDR3, as DNA: TGTGCCAGCGGCCGTGGGGCCAGGGCCGGGCAGTACTTC. This gives the protein CASGRGARAGQYF.

This clonotype turned up a few times. The V and J genes are TRBV18 and TRBJ1-1, with a weak D call TRBD1 (6 bases). V dropped 4 bases and J dropped 4 bases, with 13 bases sitting between them. CDR1 KGHSH and CDR2 LQKENI come from the germline V gene. The CDR3 is 14 residues long. The CDR3 sequence is CASSRLKGGTEAFF. CDR3 bases: TGTGCCAGCTCACGATTGAAAGGGGGCACTGAAGCTTTCTTT.